This T cell receptor beta chain was retrieved from a study of T-cell reconstitution after alpha-beta-depleted transplantation in children. As regards this clonotype: An end of the junction does not agree with germline; a read error may underlie this.

A TCRbeta library incorporating unique molecular identifiers was prepared. TCRdb analysed the PCR reads with MiXCR anew, one entry per CDR3 protein. The sample yields about 610,000 distinct CDR3 sequences, about 10% seen once. The sequence was collected from a human donor who donated a stem cell graft to a child with acute myeloid leukemia. Sequencing was performed on PBMCs from the stem cell graft donor, taken from the stem cell graft.

CDR3 amino acids: CTSSGGTSGRVTYNEQFF. The DNA for the CDR3 is TGTACCAGCAGCGGAGGGACTAGCGGGAGAGTCACCTACAATGAGCAGTTCTTC. The rearrangement links TRBV9 to TRBJ2-1; TRBD2 matches at 14 bases. Germline loops: CDR1 SGDLS, CDR2 YYNGEE. The CDR3 runs 18 residues. Based on the CDR3 plus reference TRBV9 and TRBJ2-1, the full variable domain is DSGVTQTPKHLITATGQRVTLRCSPRSGDLSVYWYQQSLDQGLQFLIQYYNGEERAKGNILERFSAQQFPDLHSELNLSSLELGDSALYFCTSSGGTSGRVTYNEQFFGPGTRLTVL.